These 30 T cell receptor beta chains came from one sample sequenced in a study of cytomegalovirus exposure and HLA in healthy donors. PCR was performed using 60 Vbeta and 13 Jbeta primers. The data were produced by immunoSEQ multiplex PCR, yet TCRdb's version contains in-frame clones alone and is incomplete. Among about 93,000 clones, roughly 80% were seen once, and the ten largest hold approximately 2%. The sample comprised PBMCs. The receptors here all came from a boy younger than 18 in good health and CMV-seronegative.

This clone was counted between two and nine times. The DNA for the CDR3 is TGCGCCAGCAGTGTCAGGTACACAGATACGCAGTATTTT. It codes for CASSVRYTDTQYF. The gene calls are TRBV5-1 and TRBJ2-3, with unresolved D. Germline loops: CDR1 SGHRS, CDR2 YFSETQ. The CDR3 has 13 residues. With 5 bases removed from V and 2 bases from J, the gap between germline ends came to 9 bases.

The CDR3 DNA follows: TGCGCCAGCAGTATCTCCCAAGAGACCCAGTACTTC. Amino acids: CASSISQETQYF. The chain has TRBV5-1 and TRBJ2-5; no definite D call. CDR1 is SGHRS, CDR2 YFSETQ, per germline. The CDR3 has 12 amino acids. Trimming removed 5 bases at V and 1 base at J, with 6 bases between. Looking up the rest from reference TRBV5-1 and TRBJ2-5 gives the full variable domain: KAGVTQTPRYLIKTRGQQVTLSCSPISGHRSVSWYQQTPGQGLQFLFEYFSETQRNKGNFPGRFSGRQFSNSRSEMNVSTLELGDSALYLCASSISQETQYFGPGTRLLVL.

This chain connects TRBV7-7 to TRBJ2-1; 11 bases map to TRBD2. The CDR3 is made up of 17 amino acids. Germline lookup yields CDR1 SSHAT and CDR2 FNYEAQ (reference sequence). With V trimmed by 5 bases and J by 0 bases, 6 bases remained unmatched. DNA of the CDR3: TGTGCCAGCAGCACGGGACTAGCGGTTAGCTCCTACAATGAGCAGTTCTTC. Translated, it gives CASSTGLAVSSYNEQFF.

This clone appeared a few times. The chain recombines TRBV27 with TRBJ2-1, with D unclear. V was pared by 6 bases and J by 9 bases, with 9 bases between. Germline loops: CDR1 MNHEY, CDR2 SMNVEV (reference sequence). There are 11 residues in the CDR3. The CDR3 region has the DNA TGTGCCAGCAGACAAAGTCTTGAGCAGTTCTTC. It specifies CASRQSLEQFF.

V is TRBV25-1 and J is TRBJ2-5; 10 positions agree with TRBD2. The CDR3 consists of 18 residues. J lost 8 bases, V lost 1 base, and 16 bases had no gene match. Germline V gene lookup returns CDR1 MGHDK and CDR2 SYGVNS. CDR3 amino acids: CASSEFGTSEAKESTQYF. In DNA form, the CDR3 reads TGTGCCAGCAGTGAATTCGGGACTAGCGAGGCCAAAGAGAGTACCCAGTACTTC.

The rearrangement links TRBV5-1 to TRBJ2-7, with D tentatively TRBD1 (6 bases). CDR3 length: 14 amino acids. V was trimmed by 0 bases and J by 0 bases, leaving 7 bases between them. Germline values: CDR1 SGHRS, CDR2 YFSETQ. The chain's CDR3 is CASSLGTVSYEQYF. The CDR3 DNA is TGCGCCAGCAGCTTGGGGACAGTCTCCTACGAGCAGTACTTC.

This clone was counted once. The CDR3 region has the DNA TGTGCCAGCAGTTTATCAGTTGGGCGCGAGCAGTACTTC. It specifies CASSLSVGREQYF. V usage is TRBV27 and J usage is TRBJ2-7; D is uncertain. This CDR3 is 13 amino acids long. V lost 0 bases, J lost 6 bases, and 9 bases lay in between. The germline V gene encodes CDR1 MNHEY and CDR2 SMNVEV (reference sequence).

The chain employs TRBV9 and TRBJ2-5; tentative D call: TRBD2 (6 bases). Trimming took off 6 bases at V and 4 bases at J, with 16 bases between the two ends. CDR1 is SGDLS and CDR2 is YYNGEE in the germline V gene. The CDR3 is 14 amino acids. The CDR3 protein is CASNNGGSGETQYF. The CDR3 region has the DNA TGTGCCAGCAACAATGGGGGGTCGGGAGAGACCCAGTACTTC.

The rearrangement joins TRBV28 to TRBJ1-1; 9 nucleotides line up with TRBD1. CDR1 and CDR2 from the germline V gene are MDHEN and SYDVKM. The CDR3 extends over 14 amino acids. J was trimmed by 2 bases and V by 7 bases; bases with no gene match: 5. In DNA form, the CDR3 reads TGTGCCAGCAACAACAGGGGGCCCAACACTGAAGCTTTCTTT. Amino acid sequence: CASNNRGPNTEAFF.

The J gene is TRBJ1-1, the V gene TRBV10-3; TRBD1 agrees at 8 bases. V was pared by 4 bases and J by 2 bases, with 3 bases of the junction left unmatched. Looked up from germline, CDR1 is ENHRY and CDR2 is SYGVKD. The CDR3 covers 14 residues. CDR3 sequence (DNA): TGTGCCATCAGTGTTCAGGGGGCAAACACTGAAGCTTTCTTT. Translated, it gives CAISVQGANTEAFF.

This rearrangement joins TRBV4-1 to TRBJ2-1, with a tentative D call TRBD2 (6 bases). Looked up from germline, CDR1 is MGHRA and CDR2 is YSYEKL. The CDR3 length is 14 residues. Trimming removed 4 bases from V and 9 bases from J, with 16 bases in between. The CDR3 DNA reads TGCGCCAGCAGCCCCTTGGGACTCACCACTGAGCAGTTCTTC. Its protein is CASSPLGLTTEQFF.

This chain links TRBV7-9 with TRBJ2-7; maybe TRBD2 (5 bases). Germline V CDR1 and CDR2: SEHNR, FQNEAQ (reference sequence). The CDR3 has 14 residues. V lost 4 bases and J 3 bases, leaving 13 bases between the germline ends. CDR3 protein: CASSSPLGSYEQYF. CDR3 nucleotides: TGTGCCAGCAGCTCCCCTTTAGGGAGCTACGAGCAGTACTTC.

The chain couples TRBV19 to TRBJ2-5, with D possibly matching TRBD2 (6 bases). Germline V lookup: CDR1 LNHDA, CDR2 SQIVND (reference sequence). There are 12 residues in the CDR3. The ends were cut back, 9 bases at V and 5 bases at J, with 13 bases in the middle. The CDR3 loop reads CASHGGQETQYF. As DNA, the CDR3 is TGTGCCAGCCACGGAGGGCAGGAGACCCAGTACTTC.

This chain joins TRBV4-1 and TRBJ2-7; TRBD2 matches at 11 bases. The germline V gene has CDR1 MGHRA and CDR2 YSYEKL. The CDR3 sequence is 18 residues long. Unmatched junction bases numbered 10, after V lost 2 bases and J lost 1 base. The CDR3 region has the DNA TGCGCCAGCAGCCAATACCGTTCCGGGACTAGCGGTTCCTACGAGCAGTACTTC. It codes for CASSQYRSGTSGSYEQYF.

The chain couples TRBV6-4 to TRBJ2-3, with D maybe TRBD1 (6 bases). This CDR3 spans 15 amino acids. Trimming cost V 2 bases and J 3 bases, with 12 bases left between them. Per germline, CDR1 MRHNA and CDR2 SNTAGT. The CDR3 here is CASSDLPGETDTQYF. DNA of the CDR3: TGTGCCAGCAGTGACCTGCCAGGGGAGACAGATACGCAGTATTTT.

The chain couples TRBV28 to TRBJ2-7, with 9 bases matching TRBD1. Germline V gene sequence: CDR1 MDHEN, CDR2 SYDVKM. J was trimmed by 5 bases and V by 5 bases; bases with no gene match: 10. The CDR3 is 15 amino acids. CDR3 in DNA: TGTGCCAGCAGTCATCCGGGACAGGGTGGCCACGAGCAGTACTTC. Protein sequence: CASSHPGQGGHEQYF.

The chain uses TRBV7-8 and TRBJ2-7; D may be TRBD1 (6 bases). V lost 1 base to trimming and J lost 0 bases, with 10 bases between them. The CDR3 has 15 amino acids. Germline assignment: CDR1 SGHVS and CDR2 FQNEAQ. The CDR3: CASSLGDKSSYEQYF. Written as DNA, the CDR3 is TGTGCCAGCAGCTTAGGGGACAAGAGCTCCTACGAGCAGTACTTC. The variable domain in full, with the rest retrieved from reference TRBV7-8 and TRBJ2-7, is GAGVSQSPRYKVAKRGQDVALRCDPISGHVSLFWYQQALGQGPEFLTYFQNEAQLDKSGLPSDRFFAERPEGSVSTLKIQRTQQEDSAVYLCASSLGDKSSYEQYFGPGTRLTVT.

V gene TRBV30 combines with J gene TRBJ2-7; 8 bases agree with TRBD2. CDR3 length: 14 residues. CDR1 and CDR2 (germline): GTSNPN, SVGIG (reference sequence). J gave up 7 bases and V 1 base, and 9 bases lay outside the gene matches. The CDR3: CAWSGGGGLVEQYF. The CDR3, as DNA: TGTGCCTGGAGTGGGGGCGGGGGGTTGGTGGAGCAGTACTTC.

In its sample, this clone was seen a few times. This chain links TRBV29-1 with TRBJ1-1; no clear D. CDR1 is SQVTM and CDR2 is ANQGSEA in the germline V gene. This CDR3 region has 13 residues. Trimming left V 8 bases short and J 1 base short, with 14 bases between. The CDR3 DNA reads TGCAGCTGTTTAGAGCCTGGGAACACTGAAGCTTTCTTT. Translation gives CSCLEPGNTEAFF.

V gene TRBV5-4 combines with J gene TRBJ2-1; the match to TRBD1 covers 7 bases. The CDR3 is made up of 14 amino acids. Trimming at V came to 2 bases and at J to 6 bases, leaving 5 bases not matched to a gene. Germline CDR1 is SGHNT and CDR2 is YYREEE (reference sequence). The CDR3 nucleotides read TGTGCCAGCAGCTTAACAGGGGCGGTCAATGAGCAGTTCTTC. Translation gives CASSLTGAVNEQFF.

This chain joins TRBV30 and TRBJ1-1; 7 bases map to TRBD1. The CDR3 has 15 residues. Germline lookup yields CDR1 GTSNPN and CDR2 SVGIG (reference sequence). Losses at the gene ends were 0 bases for V and 1 base for J; bases not matched to a gene: 5. This chain's CDR3 is CAWSVPDRRNTEAFF. DNA of the CDR3: TGTGCCTGGAGTGTACCGGACAGGAGGAACACTGAAGCTTTCTTT.

This clone was observed once. The rearrangement links TRBV14 to TRBJ2-5; TRBD2 might be the D (5 bases). Between the trimmed V and J ends, which lost 0 bases and 6 bases, there was a span of 23 bases. Germline V gene sequence: CDR1 SGHDN, CDR2 FVKESK. The CDR3 runs 18 residues. As DNA, the CDR3 is TGTGCCAGCAGCCAAGAAGGAATGGGAGCCGCCCTTGGACAGACCCAGTACTTC. This encodes CASSQEGMGAALGQTQYF.

This clone was seen only once. The genes are TRBV6-4 and TRBJ2-1, with 7 bases aligning to TRBD2. The CDR3 runs 16 residues. J was trimmed by 4 bases and V by 5 bases; bases with no gene match: 11. Germline values: CDR1 MRHNA, CDR2 SNTAGT. The CDR3 here is CASSPWGPGGYNEQFF. Written as DNA, the CDR3 is TGTGCCAGCAGTCCTTGGGGACCCGGGGGGTACAATGAGCAGTTCTTC.

The chain is built from TRBV14 and TRBJ1-5; D possibly corresponds to TRBD1 (6 bases). V was trimmed by 4 bases and J by 5 bases, leaving 12 bases between them. The CDR3 is made up of 14 amino acids. Per germline, CDR1 SGHDN and CDR2 FVKESK. The CDR3 is CASSPRTAHQPQHF. In DNA, the CDR3 is TGTGCCAGCAGCCCTCGGACAGCCCATCAGCCCCAGCATTTT.

This clone was recorded a few times. This chain joins TRBV4-1 and TRBJ2-5, with 9 bases that match TRBD2. Germline lookup yields CDR1 MGHRA and CDR2 YSYEKL. The V gene end was trimmed by 2 bases and the J gene end by 9 bases; junction bases not matched to a gene: 10. This CDR3 has 15 amino acids. Here the CDR3 reads CASSQLGLASGAQYF. The CDR3 coding sequence is TGCGCCAGCAGCCAACTGGGACTAGCATCAGGCGCCCAGTACTTC.

The V call is TRBV27, the J call TRBJ1-1; no definite D call. Germline loops: CDR1 MNHEY, CDR2 SMNVEV (reference sequence). There are 11 residues in the CDR3. With 0 bases removed from V and 8 bases from J, the gap between germline ends came to 4 bases. CDR3 in amino acids: CASSLSGEAFF. Written as DNA, the CDR3 is TGTGCCAGCAGTTTATCCGGGGAAGCTTTCTTT.

This sequence joins TRBV9 and TRBJ2-7; 12 positions match TRBD1. V dropped 4 bases and J dropped 2; count of bases not matched to a gene: 16. The germline V gene encodes CDR1 SGDLS and CDR2 YYNGEE. The CDR3 consists of 19 residues. This CDR3 reads CASSHSTSGTGGPTYEQYF. The DNA for the CDR3 is TGTGCCAGCAGCCACTCCACCTCCGGGACAGGGGGCCCTACCTACGAGCAGTACTTC.

The rearrangement uses TRBV9 and TRBJ1-4; 10 nucleotides line up with TRBD1. The length of the CDR3 is 15 residues. Germline lookup yields CDR1 SGDLS and CDR2 YYNGEE. V gave up 1 base and J gave up 7 bases; unmatched junction bases: 4. CDR3 bases: TGTGCCAGCAGCGTAAGGGACAGGGGCACTGAAAAACTGTTTTTT. It yields the protein CASSVRDRGTEKLFF.

The rearrangement uses TRBV2 and TRBJ1-2; tentatively, D is TRBD1 (5 bases). Between the trimmed V and J ends, which lost 0 bases and 11 bases, there was a span of 19 bases. Germline V gene sequence: CDR1 SNHLY, CDR2 FYNNEI. This CDR3 is built from 15 residues. The CDR3 sequence: CASSEARRTIRGYTF. The CDR3 nucleotides read TGTGCCAGCAGTGAAGCCCGTAGGACGATACGGGGGTACACCTTC.

The V gene is TRBV25-1, the J gene TRBJ1-2; weak D call: TRBD1 (6 bases). Deletions cut 2 bases from V and 6 bases from J, with 10 bases between. CDR3 size: 13 residues. The germline V gene encodes CDR1 MGHDK and CDR2 SYGVNS. In nucleotides, the CDR3 is TGTGCCAGCAGTGAAGGACAGTTCCATGGCTACACCTTC. As protein: CASSEGQFHGYTF.